The clone carrying this TCR beta chain was seen a few times. What it recognizes is unknown. The data belong to a study of tumor-infiltrating lymphocytes in primary liver carcinoma. Study as a whole: Patients had primary liver carcinoma treated by surgical resection. Study findings and constraints: Reduced overlap was seen in tumor-adjacent and tumor-blood pairs versus tumor region pairs. Tumors reached a significantly greater top-250-clone fraction than blood did (p = 0.039).

Germline DNA was also extracted, and blood RNA derived from unsorted whole blood. What was collected before surgery was around 4 milliliters of peripheral blood. Priming with a constant-region primer yielded TCR beta cDNA from approximately 500 ng total RNA. Investigators got TCR beta libraries out of three nested multiplex PCR rounds, done with slightly modified ARM-PCR. Both of the initial two PCR rounds ran for nine to eleven cycles and employed TRBV1-TRBV30 forward primers alongside a C-beta reverse primer. TCRdb re-derived calls from the multiplex PCR reads in MiXCR, one entry per CDR3 protein. Counted here are about 320,000 distinct CDR3 sequences, approximately 60% occurring once; the ten biggest clones make up approximately 9%. Germline V gives CDR1 SGHDT, CDR2 YYEEEE. This CDR3 region has 11 residues. The V end lost 3 bases, the J end lost 7 bases, and 8 bases lay between the germline ends.

The chain recombines TRBV5-6 with TRBJ2-7; D call uncertain. This clonotype was obtained from a man between 35 and 55 years old with primary liver carcinoma and hepatitis B virus infection. Sequencing used peripheral blood. The CDR3 coding sequence is TGTGCCAGCAGCTCCCTCAGGGAGCAGTACTTC. Translated: CASSSLREQYF.